Below are 2 T cell receptor beta chains sequenced from a single sample in a study of CD8 T cells in Susac syndrome. It was with random hexamers that roughly 0.5 to 1 ug RNA was reverse transcribed. TCRdb reanalysed the immunoSEQ multiplex PCR reads using MiXCR and keeps one entry per CDR3 protein. The sample lists almost 450,000 distinct CDR3 sequences, around 85% seen once, with about 0.12% in the top ten. The source material was CD8+ T cells from PBMCs. These receptors all come from a human donor with multiple sclerosis.

The chain combines TRBV7-9 with TRBJ2-7; 11 bases match TRBD2. This CDR3 is built from 15 residues. CDR1 and CDR2 from the germline V gene are SEHNR and FQNEAQ (reference sequence). Unmatched junction bases numbered 4, after V lost 4 bases and J lost 2 bases. The CDR3 is CASSSVAGGTYEQYF. The CDR3 DNA follows: TGTGCCAGCAGCTCTGTAGCGGGAGGGACCTACGAGCAGTACTTC. Based on the CDR3 plus reference TRBV7-9 and TRBJ2-7, the full variable domain is DTGVSQNPRHKITKRGQNVTFRCDPISEHNRLYWYRQTLGQGPEFLTYFQNEAQLEKSRLLSDRFSAERPKGSFSTLEIQRTEQGDSAMYLCASSSVAGGTYEQYFGPGTRLTVT.

The chain links TRBV20-1 to TRBJ1-5, with D possibly TRBD1 on 5 matching bases. The CDR3 is 15 amino acids. In germline, CDR1 is DFQATT, CDR2 SNEGSKA (reference sequence). V was trimmed by 0 bases and J by 2 bases, leaving 11 bases between them. CDR3 DNA sequence: TGCAGTGCTAGAGATCCCAGGGAGGGCAATCAGCCCCAGCATTTT. Its translation: CSARDPREGNQPQHF.